This T cell receptor (beta chain) was identified in a study of blood T cells in healthy people across ages. This clonotype was counted between two and nine times. This CDR3 comprises 16 residues. Germline CDR1 reads SGHTA; CDR2 reads FQGNSA. V was pared by 4 bases and J by 1 base, with 14 bases between. A J-beta primer mix and a sample-barcoded 5' primer were used in a second PCR of about 7 to 12 cycles. TCRdb called the 5' RACE reads again in MiXCR, with one record for every CDR3 protein. Here the sample spans around 500,000 distinct CDR3 sequences, around 48% being singletons. The sequence came from a man aged 80 or over in good health. The material sequenced was blood. The rearrangement joins TRBV7-2 to TRBJ2-1; tentatively, D is TRBD2 (6 bases). CDR3 DNA sequence: TGTGCCAGCAGCTCAAACCGGGACTTATCCTACAATGAGCAGTTCTTC. Amino acids: CASSSNRDLSYNEQFF.